A selection of T cell receptor beta chains follows, all from one sample in a study of stem cell transplantation in POMP-related autoinflammatory disease. This table comes from immunoSEQ multiplex PCR, and its TCRdb copy is limited to in-frame clones, with some not included. The sample has fewer than 5,000 clones; approximately 92% are singletons. Sequencing was performed on CD8+ T cells from PBMCs, taken after stem cell transplantation. The receptors originated from a human patient with POMP-related autoinflammation and immune dysregulation (PRAID). The graft donor may have given rise to some T cells. The CDR3 runs from the conserved cysteine through the conserved F or W. A D gene is named only where the DNA matches it firmly. Clone size, where shown, is once, few, many, or a class for clones that have expanded.

>TRBV6-5|NA|NA|TRBJ2-2
CASGYTTGELFF
TGTGCCAGCGGGTATACCACCGGGGAGCTGTTTTTT
>TRBV30|NA|NA|TRBJ1-1
CAWDTGMNTEAFF
TGTGCCTGGGATACCGGCATGAACACTGAAGCTTTCTTT
>TRBV9|NA|NA|TRBJ2-7
CASSEFTGSSYEQYF
TGTGCCAGCAGCGAGTTTACGGGGAGCTCCTACGAGCAGTACTTC
>TRBV10-3|NA|few|TRBJ1-5
CAISESGDQPQHF
TGTGCCATCAGTGAGTCGGGCGATCAGCCCCAGCATTTT
>TRBV29-1|NA|once|TRBJ1-2
CSVEGGYDGYTF
TGCAGCGTTGAAGGTGGTTACGATGGCTACACCTTC
>TRBV2|NA|NA|TRBJ2-3
CASSGASPGVSTDTQYF
TGTGCCAGCAGTGGAGCCTCCCCAGGGGTGAGCACAGATACGCAGTATTTT
>TRBV12-3/TRBV12-4|NA|NA|TRBJ2-1
CASTYRYNEQFF
TGTGCCAGCACATACAGGTACAATGAGCAGTTCTTC
>TRBV5-6|NA|NA|TRBJ2-7
CASSRREVYEQYF
TGTGCCAGCAGCCGAAGGGAGGTTTACGAGCAGTACTTC
>TRBV7-9|TRBD1|NA|TRBJ2-7
CASRPTGVNYEQYF
TGTGCCAGCAGGCCGACAGGGGTGAACTACGAGCAGTACTTC
>TRBV6-4|NA|NA|TRBJ1-5
CASSDRYGRGVGNQPQHF
TGTGCCAGCAGTGACCGATACGGCCGGGGCGTGGGCAATCAGCCCCAGCATTTT
>TRBV11-3|NA|few|TRBJ2-2
CASSLNLNTGELFF
TGTGCCAGCAGTCTGAACTTGAACACCGGGGAGCTGTTTTTT
>TRBV4-1|NA|large|TRBJ2-7
CASSQDGLADDYEQYF
TGCGCCAGCAGCCAAGATGGTCTAGCTGACGACTACGAGCAGTACTTC
>TRBV28|TRBD1|NA|TRBJ2-5
CASSLSTGGGETQYF
TGTGCCAGCAGTTTATCCACAGGGGGCGGTGAGACCCAGTACTTC
>TRBV28|TRBD1|NA|TRBJ1-5
CASSRQGPKFSQHF
TGTGCCAGCAGTCGACAGGGGCCGAAATTTTCCCAGCATTTT
>TRBV10-1|NA|few|TRBJ2-7
CASSDRDYEQYF
TGCGCCAGCAGTGACAGGGACTACGAGCAGTACTTC
>TRBV6-6|NA|NA|TRBJ1-1
CASRSGRANTEAFF
TGTGCCAGCAGGAGCGGACGGGCGAACACTGAAGCTTTCTTT
>TRBV20-1|NA|NA|TRBJ2-1
CSASPEVDEQFF
TGCAGTGCTAGTCCAGAGGTCGATGAGCAGTTCTTC
>TRBV19|TRBD1|once|TRBJ2-2
CASSPRSGTGGLPGELFF
TGTGCCAGTAGTCCCCGGTCGGGGACAGGGGGGCTCCCCGGGGAGCTGTTTTTT
>TRBV9|NA|NA|TRBJ2-1
CASSVGTYNEQFF
TGTGCCAGCAGCGTAGGAACGTACAATGAGCAGTTCTTC
>TRBV9|TRBD1|NA|TRBJ1-6
CASSEHPGTGNSPLHF
TGTGCCAGCAGCGAACACCCTGGGACAGGGAATTCACCCCTCCACTTT
>TRBV3-1/TRBV3-2|TRBD2|NA|TRBJ2-7
CASSLGTSGSYEQYF
TGTGCCAGCAGCCTGGGGACTAGCGGGAGCTACGAGCAGTACTTC
>TRBV19|NA|NA|TRBJ2-4
CASSIRGTNAKNIQYF
TGTGCCAGTAGTATCCGCGGGACAAACGCCAAAAACATTCAGTACTTC
>TRBV24-1|NA|NA|TRBJ1-2
CATRGVDYGYTF
TGTGCCACCAGAGGTGTGGACTATGGCTACACCTTC
>TRBV2|TRBD2|NA|TRBJ2-1
CASPRTSGSYNEQFF
TGTGCCAGCCCTAGGACTAGCGGCTCCTACAATGAGCAGTTCTTC
>TRBV19|NA|NA|TRBJ2-7
CASSIILASYEQYF
TGTGCCAGTAGTATTATCCTAGCCTCCTACGAGCAGTACTTC
>TRBV7-3|NA|NA|TRBJ2-7
CASSLGTAASYEQYF
TGTGCCAGCAGCCTCGGGACTGCCGCCTCCTACGAGCAGTACTTC
>TRBV7-6|TRBD1|NA|TRBJ1-3
CASTGGAGNTIYF
TGTGCCAGTACAGGGGGCGCCGGAAACACCATATATTTT
>TRBV27|NA|NA|TRBJ2-7
CASSLSLPSSRSGYEQYF
TGTGCCAGCAGTTTATCCCTCCCCTCCTCGAGATCCGGCTACGAGCAGTACTTC
>TRBV30|NA|NA|TRBJ2-7
CAWVDSYEQYF
TGTGCCTGGGTGGACAGTTACGAGCAGTACTTC
>TRBV5-6|NA|NA|TRBJ2-1
CASSSRHRVNEQFF
TGTGCCAGCAGCTCGCGCCACAGGGTTAATGAGCAGTTCTTC
>TRBV27|TRBD2|NA|TRBJ2-1
CASSLLAGDSYNEQFF
TGTGCCAGCAGTTTATTAGCGGGAGACTCCTACAATGAGCAGTTCTTC
>TRBV7-9|TRBD1|NA|TRBJ2-7
CASSFETGFGYEQYF
TGTGCCAGCAGCTTCGAGACAGGGTTCGGCTACGAGCAGTACTTC
>TRBV13|NA|NA|TRBJ1-5
CASSLGGFNQPQHF
TGTGCCAGCAGCTTAGGCGGGTTCAATCAGCCCCAGCATTTT
>TRBV6-2/TRBV6-3|TRBD1|NA|TRBJ2-2
CASSYSTGGLRDTGELFF
TGTGCCAGCAGTTACTCGACAGGGGGCCTGCGAGACACCGGGGAGCTGTTTTTT
>TRBV14|NA|NA|TRBJ2-5
CASSRGGPYQETQYF
TGTGCCAGCAGCCGAGGAGGCCCCTACCAAGAGACCCAGTACTTC
>TRBV5-5|NA|few|TRBJ1-1
CASSLDRVGTGEAFF
TGTGCCAGCAGCTTGGACAGGGTGGGAACTGGTGAAGCTTTCTTT
>TRBV19|NA|NA|TRBJ1-6
CASSIVGRMESSPLHF
TGTGCCAGTAGTATAGTCGGCCGAATGGAGAGTTCACCCCTCCACTTT
>TRBV24-1|NA|NA|TRBJ2-7
CATSAGQIYEQYF
TGTGCCACCAGTGCGGGACAAATCTACGAGCAGTACTTC
>TRBV7-2|TRBD2|NA|TRBJ2-7
CASSFPAGDHEQYF
TGTGCCAGCAGCTTCCCAGCGGGAGACCACGAGCAGTACTTC
>TRBV7-9|TRBD2|NA|TRBJ2-3
CASSLTLAGMHTDTQYF
TGTGCCAGCAGCTTAACGCTAGCGGGAATGCACACAGATACGCAGTATTTT
>TRBV30|NA|NA|TRBJ2-1
CAWDSLSNEQFF
TGTGCCTGGGACAGCCTATCCAATGAGCAGTTCTTC
>TRBV19|NA|NA|TRBJ2-7
CASSPRRQKSTYEQYF
TGTGCCAGTAGTCCTAGAAGGCAGAAGAGCACCTACGAGCAGTACTTC
>TRBV19|NA|NA|TRBJ1-1
CASSIQVGVNTEAFF
TGTGCCAGTAGTATACAGGTTGGGGTGAACACTGAAGCTTTCTTT
>TRBV28|TRBD1|NA|TRBJ2-6
CASSAGTGGFYGANVLTF
TGTGCCAGCAGTGCGGGGACAGGGGGCTTTTATGGGGCCAACGTCCTGACTTTC
>TRBV27|NA|NA|TRBJ2-3
CASSLDYQDTDTQYF
TGTGCCAGCAGTTTGGACTACCAAGACACAGATACGCAGTATTTT
>TRBV24-1|TRBD1|NA|TRBJ2-7
CATSDHRGSEQYF
TGTGCCACCAGTGACCACAGGGGGAGCGAGCAGTACTTC
>TRBV19|NA|NA|TRBJ1-1
CASSIDHMRGDTEAFF
TGTGCCAGTAGTATAGATCATATGAGAGGGGACACTGAAGCTTTCTTT
>TRBV27|TRBD2|NA|TRBJ2-7
CASSLSLAGGYEQYF
TGTGCCAGCAGTTTAAGCCTAGCGGGAGGGTACGAGCAGTACTTC
>TRBV27|TRBD1|NA|TRBJ2-1
CASSLSTGIDNEQFF
TGTGCCAGCAGTTTATCGACAGGGATCGACAATGAGCAGTTCTTC